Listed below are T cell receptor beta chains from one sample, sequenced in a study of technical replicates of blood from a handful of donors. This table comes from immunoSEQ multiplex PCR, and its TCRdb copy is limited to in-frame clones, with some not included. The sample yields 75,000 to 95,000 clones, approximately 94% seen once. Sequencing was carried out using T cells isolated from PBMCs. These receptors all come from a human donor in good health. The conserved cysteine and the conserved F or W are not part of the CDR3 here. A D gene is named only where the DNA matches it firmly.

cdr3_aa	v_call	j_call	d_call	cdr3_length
ASSPPQQPQH	TRBV6-6	TRBJ1-5	.	10
ASSMSGQGSEKLF	TRBV19	TRBJ1-4	TRBD1	13
ASSPNRGLDTGELF	TRBV7-8	TRBJ2-2	TRBD1	14
ASTPSGELYEQY	TRBV6-5	TRBJ2-7	TRBD2	12
ASRGQGSAQPQH	TRBV2	TRBJ1-5	TRBD1	12
ASSIRTLNTEAF	TRBV19	TRBJ1-1	.	12
ASRPHLAGGPFETQY	TRBV7-9	TRBJ2-5	TRBD2	15
ASSVEGRELF	TRBV9	TRBJ1-4	.	10
SAGTGQNQPQH	TRBV29-1	TRBJ1-5	TRBD1	11
ASSLSQGRWNEQF	TRBV5-8	TRBJ2-1	.	13
SAPGTDTQY	TRBV20-1	TRBJ2-3	.	9
ASSQDSGRNTGELF	TRBV4-2	TRBJ2-2	TRBD2	14
ASRAVYSNQPQH	TRBV27	TRBJ1-5	.	12
ASSLDKNYGYT	TRBV28	TRBJ1-2	.	11
ASSRQGTSGNTIY	TRBV4-1	TRBJ1-3	TRBD1	13
ASSVEGQGRDIQY	TRBV9	TRBJ2-4	.	13
ASSLMAGLNTEAF	TRBV5-1	TRBJ1-1	.	13
ASRLGQGANEAF	TRBV12-2	TRBJ1-1	.	12
ASSPRGQGEETQY	TRBV4-3	TRBJ2-5	TRBD1	13
ASIPGGRSTDTQY	TRBV7-6	TRBJ2-3	.	13
SVEDNRGRPWGFYNEQF	TRBV29-1	TRBJ2-1	TRBD1	17
ASSSSREQY	TRBV28	TRBJ2-7	.	9
ASSPMGAISEQY	TRBV13	TRBJ2-7	.	12
ASSLNPGVRETQY	TRBV5-1	TRBJ2-5	.	13
ASSLLAGGPNEQF	TRBV11-2	TRBJ2-1	TRBD2	13
SVRDSMNTEAF	TRBV29-1	TRBJ1-1	TRBD1	11